This record concerns one TCR beta chain sequence. This sample stems from a study of blood T cell repertoires in COVID-19. Study at large: Material from acute and convalescent COVID-19 was sourced from the United States, Italy and Spain. The analysed material was cDNA or gDNA that came from T cells, B-cell-depleted T cells, or PBMCs.

In the authors' workflow: Cell counts per sample came from amplifying reference gene primers. Sequenced by immunoSEQ multiplex PCR; TCRdb stores in-frame clones only, minus some. Clone size and the V and J calls come from that table; the DNA yielded D and trimming. The sample contains fewer than 250,000 clones, 80% of which appear only once. Germline V lookup: CDR1 SGDLS, CDR2 YYNGEE. The junction had 3 bases not matched to a gene; V was cut back by 3 bases and J by 0 bases. CDR3 length equals 17 residues. The rearrangement joins TRBV9 to TRBJ2-1; TRBD2 agrees at 13 bases. This receptor was obtained from a man in his sixties with acute or convalescent COVID-19. Sequenced sample: peripheral blood. The CDR3 loop is CASSDGLAGVSYNEQFF. CDR3 bases: TGTGCCAGCAGCGACGGACTAGCGGGAGTCTCCTACAATGAGCAGTTCTTC.